The present TCR beta chain was sequenced within a study of OX40 agonist ivuxolimab in advanced cancers. Notes on the study in general: On average, CD8+ T cells had more expanded clones than CD4+. Doses of 0.1 to 3.0 mg/kg were accompanied by clonal expansion of CD4+ and CD8+ blood T cells by week 6.

CDR3 length: 17 residues. In its sample, this clone was seen once. Antigen: not known. Libraries were prepared by immunoSEQ multiplex PCR; TCRdb keeps only in-frame clonotypes and omits some of them. Altogether about 83,000 clones are present, 85% being singletons, with the ten largest covering more than 0.6%. The material sequenced was CD4+ or CD8+ T cells sorted from blood, taken in a trial of the OX40 agonist ivuxolimab. The TCR originated in an adult with an advanced solid tumor such as melanoma, head and neck, liver or kidney cancer. This rearrangement joins TRBV21-1 to TRBJ1-3. TRBV21-1 is recorded as a pseudogene. The CDR3 region has the DNA TGTGCCAGCAGCAAAACCGGCTCGGCGGGGTTCGGAAACACCATATATTTT. As protein: CASSKTGSAGFGNTIYF.